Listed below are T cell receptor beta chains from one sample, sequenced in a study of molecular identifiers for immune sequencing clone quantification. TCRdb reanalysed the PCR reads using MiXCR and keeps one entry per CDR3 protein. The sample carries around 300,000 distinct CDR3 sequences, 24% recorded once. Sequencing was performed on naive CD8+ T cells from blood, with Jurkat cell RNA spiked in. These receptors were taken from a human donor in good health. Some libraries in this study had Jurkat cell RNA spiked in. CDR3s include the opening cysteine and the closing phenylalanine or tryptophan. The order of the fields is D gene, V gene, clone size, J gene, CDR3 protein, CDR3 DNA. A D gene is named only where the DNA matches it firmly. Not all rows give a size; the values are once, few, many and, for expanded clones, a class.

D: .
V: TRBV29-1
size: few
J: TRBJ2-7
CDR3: CSVVFEGSEQYF
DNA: TGCAGCGTTGTCTTTGAGGGTTCCGAGCAGTACTTC

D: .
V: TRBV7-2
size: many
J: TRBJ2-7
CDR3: CASSLFGPSYEQYF
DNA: TGTGCCAGCAGCTTATTTGGCCCTAGCTACGAGCAGTACTTC

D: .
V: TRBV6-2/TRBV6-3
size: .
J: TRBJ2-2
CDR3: CASTAVYPENTGELFF
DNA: TGTGCCAGCACCGCGGTCTATCCCGAGAACACCGGGGAGCTGTTTTTT

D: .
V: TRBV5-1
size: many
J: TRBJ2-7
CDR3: CASSLAFISEQYF
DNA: TGCGCCAGCAGCTTGGCGTTCATTTCCGAGCAGTACTTC

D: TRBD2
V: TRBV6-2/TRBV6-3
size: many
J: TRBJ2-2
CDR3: CASSLELAVTGELFF
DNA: TGTGCCAGCAGTTTGGAACTAGCGGTCACCGGGGAGCTGTTTTTT

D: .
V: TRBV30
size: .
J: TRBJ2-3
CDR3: CAWRSADTQYF
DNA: TGTGCCTGGCGTTCGGCAGATACGCAGTATTTT

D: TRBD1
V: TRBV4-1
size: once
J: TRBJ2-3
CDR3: CASSHPGGQVDDTQYF
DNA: TGCGCCAGCAGCCACCCCGGTGGACAGGTGGATGATACGCAGTATTTT

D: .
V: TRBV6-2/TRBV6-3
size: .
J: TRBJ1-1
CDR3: CASSYLPTFDRNTEAFF
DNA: TGTGCCAGCAGTTACCTACCAACTTTTGACAGGAACACTGAAGCTTTCTTT

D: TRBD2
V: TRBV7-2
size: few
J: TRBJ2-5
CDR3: CASSLGAGGLQETQYF
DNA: TGTGCCAGCAGCTTAGGGGCGGGGGGGCTTCAAGAGACCCAGTACTTC

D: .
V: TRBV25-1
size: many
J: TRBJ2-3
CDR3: CASSEYFGGKNTQYF
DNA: TGTGCCAGCAGTGAATATTTCGGGGGTAAGAATACGCAGTATTTT

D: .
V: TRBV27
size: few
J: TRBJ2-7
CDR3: CASSFVVGGPYEQYF
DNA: TGTGCCAGCAGTTTTGTGGTAGGGGGTCCCTACGAGCAGTACTTC

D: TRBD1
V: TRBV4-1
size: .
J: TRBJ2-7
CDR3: CASSQGQGATYEQYF
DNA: TGCGCCAGCAGCCAAGGACAGGGGGCGACCTACGAGCAGTACTTC

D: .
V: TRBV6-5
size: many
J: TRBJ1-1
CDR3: CASRHQGKVTEAFF
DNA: TGTGCCAGCAGACACCAGGGGAAGGTCACTGAAGCTTTCTTT

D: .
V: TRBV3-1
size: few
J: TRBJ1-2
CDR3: CASSLYSAGYTF
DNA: TGTGCCAGCAGCCTCTACAGTGCTGGCTACACCTTC

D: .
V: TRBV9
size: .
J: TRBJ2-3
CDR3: CASSVGTRFSTDTRYF
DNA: TGTGCCAGCAGCGTAGGTACTAGATTTAGCACAGATACGCGGTATTTT

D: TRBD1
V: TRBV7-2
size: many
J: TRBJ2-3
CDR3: CASSFPGQGLDTQYF
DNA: TGTGCCAGCAGCTTTCCGGGACAGGGGTTAGATACGCAGTATTTT

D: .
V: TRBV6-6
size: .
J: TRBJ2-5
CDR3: CASSYPKETQYF
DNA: TGTGCCAGCAGTTACCCTAAAGAGACCCAGTACTTC

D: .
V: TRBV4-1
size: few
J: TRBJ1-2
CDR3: CASSQAWDRGYGYTF
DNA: TGCGCCAGCAGCCAAGCCTGGGACCGGGGCTATGGCTACACCTTC

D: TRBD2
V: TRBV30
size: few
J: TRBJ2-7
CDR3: CAWSPTGLAGEQYF
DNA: TGTGCCTGGAGTCCAACTGGACTAGCGGGAGAGCAGTACTTC

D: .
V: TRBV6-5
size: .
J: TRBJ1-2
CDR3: CASRATEPTNYGYTF
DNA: TGTGCCAGCAGGGCTACAGAACCCACTAACTATGGCTACACCTTC

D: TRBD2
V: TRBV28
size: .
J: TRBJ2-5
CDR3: CASSSSSGRYQGTQYF
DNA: TGTGCCAGCAGTAGCTCTAGCGGGAGGTACCAAGGGACCCAGTACTTC

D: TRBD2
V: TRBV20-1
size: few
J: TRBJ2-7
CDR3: CSAREGLAGAYEQYF
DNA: TGCAGTGCTAGAGAAGGACTAGCGGGAGCTTACGAGCAGTACTTC

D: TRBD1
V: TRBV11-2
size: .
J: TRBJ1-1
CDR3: CASSAHRGGFEAFF
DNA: TGTGCCAGCAGCGCACACAGGGGAGGTTTTGAAGCTTTCTTT

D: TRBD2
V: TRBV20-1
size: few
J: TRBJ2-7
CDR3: CSARVSGSDLRYEQYF
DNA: TGCAGTGCCAGGGTTAGCGGGAGTGACCTACGCTACGAGCAGTACTTC

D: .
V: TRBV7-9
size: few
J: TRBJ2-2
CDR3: CASSLVLRNTGELFF
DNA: TGTGCCAGCAGCTTAGTGCTAAGAAACACCGGGGAGCTGTTTTTT

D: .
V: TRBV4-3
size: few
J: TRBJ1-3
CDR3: CASSPATGSGNTIYF
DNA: TGCGCCAGCAGCCCAGCGACAGGCTCTGGAAACACCATATATTTT

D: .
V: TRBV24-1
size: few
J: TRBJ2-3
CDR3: CATSDQQSSTDTQYF
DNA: TGTGCCACCAGTGACCAACAGTCTAGCACAGATACGCAGTATTTT

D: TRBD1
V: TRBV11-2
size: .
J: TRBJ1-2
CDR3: CASSLGTGPNYGYTF
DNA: TGTGCCAGCAGCTTAGGGACAGGCCCCAACTATGGCTACACCTTC

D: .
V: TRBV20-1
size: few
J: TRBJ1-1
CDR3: CSIAEAFF
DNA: TGCAGTATCGCTGAAGCTTTCTTT

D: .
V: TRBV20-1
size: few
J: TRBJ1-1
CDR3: CSATYPGVGVNTEAFF
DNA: TGCAGTGCTACATACCCAGGGGTGGGCGTGAACACTGAAGCTTTCTTT

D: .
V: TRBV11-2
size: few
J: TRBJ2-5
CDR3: CASSLEHRQETQYF
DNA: TGTGCCAGCAGCTTAGAACACAGACAAGAGACCCAGTACTTC

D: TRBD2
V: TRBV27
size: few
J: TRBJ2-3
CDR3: CASSLLAGGPVDTQYF
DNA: TGTGCCAGCAGTTTATTGGCGGGAGGGCCTGTAGATACGCAGTATTTT

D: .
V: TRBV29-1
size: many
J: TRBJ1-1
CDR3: CSVELNTEAFF
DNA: TGCAGCGTTGAGTTGAACACTGAAGCTTTCTTT

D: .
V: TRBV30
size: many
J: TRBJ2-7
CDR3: CAWSVSAAYEQYF
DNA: TGTGCCTGGAGTGTATCAGCTGCCTACGAGCAGTACTTC

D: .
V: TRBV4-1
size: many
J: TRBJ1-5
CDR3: CASSQEWPGGNQPQHF
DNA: TGCGCCAGCAGCCAAGAGTGGCCCGGGGGCAATCAGCCCCAGCATTTT

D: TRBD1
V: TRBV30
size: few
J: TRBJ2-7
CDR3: CAWRGQSYEQYF
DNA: TGTGCCTGGAGGGGACAGTCCTACGAGCAGTACTTC

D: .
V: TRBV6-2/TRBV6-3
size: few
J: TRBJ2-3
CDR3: CASSFLPGELANTDTQYF
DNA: TGTGCCAGCAGTTTCCTACCCGGCGAGCTAGCGAACACAGATACGCAGTATTTT

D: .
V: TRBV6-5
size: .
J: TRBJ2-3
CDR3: CASTSRVTDTQYF
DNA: TGTGCCAGCACGAGTCGAGTCACAGATACGCAGTATTTT

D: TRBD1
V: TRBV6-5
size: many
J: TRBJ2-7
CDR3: CASSQQGPPYEQYF
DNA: TGTGCCAGCAGTCAACAGGGGCCGCCGTACGAGCAGTACTTC

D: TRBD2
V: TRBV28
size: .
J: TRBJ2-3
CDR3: CASSRLAGGMDTQYF
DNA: TGTGCCAGCAGTAGACTAGCGGGAGGGATGGATACGCAGTATTTT

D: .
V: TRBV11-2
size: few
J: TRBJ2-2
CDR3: CASSLLAPGELFF
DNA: TGTGCCAGCAGCTTACTAGCCCCCGGGGAGCTGTTTTTT

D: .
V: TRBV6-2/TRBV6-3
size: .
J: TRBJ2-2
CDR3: CASSYSLRDKNTGELFF
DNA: TGTGCCAGCAGTTACTCACTCAGGGACAAGAACACCGGGGAGCTGTTTTTT

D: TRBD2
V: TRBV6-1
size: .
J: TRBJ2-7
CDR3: CASSEMGGPEQHF
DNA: TGTGCCAGCAGTGAAATGGGAGGGCCCGAGCAGCACTTC

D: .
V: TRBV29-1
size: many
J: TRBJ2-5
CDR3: CSVSDGQETQYF
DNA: TGCAGCGTCAGCGACGGGCAAGAGACCCAGTACTTC

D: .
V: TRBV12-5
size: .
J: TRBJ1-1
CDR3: CANGLGVTEAFF
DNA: TGTGCTAATGGTTTGGGGGTCACTGAAGCTTTCTTT

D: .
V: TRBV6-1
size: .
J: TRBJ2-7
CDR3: CASSGGGQNYEQYF
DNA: TGTGCCAGCAGTGGGGGTGGACAGAACTACGAGCAGTACTTC

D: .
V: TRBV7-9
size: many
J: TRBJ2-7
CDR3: CASSPDDYEQYF
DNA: TGTGCCAGCAGCCCCGACGACTACGAGCAGTACTTC

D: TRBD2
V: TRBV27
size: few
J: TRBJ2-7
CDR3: CASSMTGTTYEQYF
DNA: TGTGCCAGCAGTATGACCGGGACTACCTACGAGCAGTACTTC

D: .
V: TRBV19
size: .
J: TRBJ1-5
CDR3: CASSPDPRAQPQHF
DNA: TGTGCCAGTAGTCCCGACCCCCGGGCCCAGCCCCAGCATTTT

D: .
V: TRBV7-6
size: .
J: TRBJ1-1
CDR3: CASSLGVDTEAFF
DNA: TGTGCCAGCAGCTTAGGTGTAGACACTGAAGCTTTCTTT

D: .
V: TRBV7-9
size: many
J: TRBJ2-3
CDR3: CASSSGTGADTQYF
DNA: TGTGCCAGCAGCTCTGGGACCGGCGCAGATACGCAGTATTTT

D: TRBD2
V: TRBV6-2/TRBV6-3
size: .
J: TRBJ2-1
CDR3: CASSDIGTSGGEQFF
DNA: TGTGCCAGCAGTGATATCGGGACTAGCGGGGGGGAGCAGTTCTTC

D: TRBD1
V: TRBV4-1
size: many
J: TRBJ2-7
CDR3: CASSQASGTGSYEQYF
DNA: TGCGCCAGCAGCCAAGCCTCCGGGACAGGGTCCTACGAGCAGTACTTC

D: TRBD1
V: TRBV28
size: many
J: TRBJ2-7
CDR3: CASSRQGSGEQYF
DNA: TGTGCCAGCAGCAGACAGGGATCTGGGGAGCAGTACTTC

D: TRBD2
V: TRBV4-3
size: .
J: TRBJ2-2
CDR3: CAGSQDRLAFNTGELFF
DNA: TGCGCCGGCAGCCAAGATAGACTAGCTTTCAACACCGGGGAGCTGTTTTTT

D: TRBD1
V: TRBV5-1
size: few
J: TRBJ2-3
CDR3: CASRPGQGATDTQYF
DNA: TGCGCCAGCAGACCGGGACAGGGGGCTACAGATACGCAGTATTTT

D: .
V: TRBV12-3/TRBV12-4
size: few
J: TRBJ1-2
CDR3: CASSFAGAGYDGYTF
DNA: TGTGCCAGCAGTTTCGCAGGGGCCGGGTATGATGGCTACACCTTC

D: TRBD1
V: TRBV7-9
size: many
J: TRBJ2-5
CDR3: CASSLAPGQGFEETQYF
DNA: TGTGCCAGCAGCTTGGCGCCGGGACAGGGGTTTGAAGAGACCCAGTACTTC